This T cell receptor (beta chain) was observed in a study of T-cell reconstitution after alpha-beta-depleted transplantation in children. TCRbeta library preparation incorporated unique molecular identifiers. Using its own MiXCR run on the PCR reads, TCRdb lists one record per CDR3 protein. The table has a few hundred thousand distinct CDR3 sequences, 11% seen once. Notes on the study in general: In some patients, recipient T cells and intrathymic progenitors surviving conditioning explained high day-60 diversity. T-cell counts and diversity were attributed mostly to newly produced T cells one year after transplant. After transplant, at about two months, alpha-beta T cells were reportedly derived from several hundred expanded graft clones.

This clonotype has ten or more counts. The target antigen is unknown. At one boundary the junction diverges from the germline segment, which might be a read error. The receptor comes from a male patient between 2 and 15 years old who had a stem cell transplant for chronic granulomatous disease, so the T cells may come from the graft donor. The sequencing here drew on peripheral blood, taken 180 days after TCRalphabeta/CD19-depleted stem cell transplant.

CDR3 in DNA: TGTGCCAGCAGCTTAGCGGGTCCGTCGGGAAACACCATATATTTT. Encoded protein: CASSLAGPSGNTIYF. The J gene is TRBJ1-3, the V gene TRBV5-1, with D uncertain. The CDR3 extends over 15 amino acids. From germline, CDR1 is SGHRS and CDR2 YFSETQ.